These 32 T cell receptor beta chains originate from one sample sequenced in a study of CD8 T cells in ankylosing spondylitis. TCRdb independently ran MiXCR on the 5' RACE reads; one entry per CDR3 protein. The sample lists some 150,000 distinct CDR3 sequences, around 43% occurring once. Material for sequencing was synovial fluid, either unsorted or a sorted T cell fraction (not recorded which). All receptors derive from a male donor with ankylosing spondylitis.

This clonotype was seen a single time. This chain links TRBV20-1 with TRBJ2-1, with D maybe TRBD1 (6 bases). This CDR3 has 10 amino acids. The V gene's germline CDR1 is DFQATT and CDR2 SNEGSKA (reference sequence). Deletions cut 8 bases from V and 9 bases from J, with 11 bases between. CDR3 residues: CSIQGSEQFF. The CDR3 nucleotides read TGCAGTATACAGGGCAGTGAGCAGTTCTTC.

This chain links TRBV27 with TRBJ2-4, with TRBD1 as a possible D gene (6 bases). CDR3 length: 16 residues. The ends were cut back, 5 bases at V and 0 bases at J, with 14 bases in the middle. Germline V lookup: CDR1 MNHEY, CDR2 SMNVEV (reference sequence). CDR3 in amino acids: CASSSRQDLAKNIQYF. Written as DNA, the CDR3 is TGTGCCAGCAGTAGCAGACAGGACTTAGCCAAAAACATTCAGTACTTC.

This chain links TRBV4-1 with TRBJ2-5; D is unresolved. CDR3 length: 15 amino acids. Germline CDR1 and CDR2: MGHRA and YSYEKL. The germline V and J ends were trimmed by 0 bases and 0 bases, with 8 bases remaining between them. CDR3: CASSQEHGHQETQYF. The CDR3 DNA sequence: TGCGCCAGCAGCCAAGAACACGGCCACCAAGAGACCCAGTACTTC.

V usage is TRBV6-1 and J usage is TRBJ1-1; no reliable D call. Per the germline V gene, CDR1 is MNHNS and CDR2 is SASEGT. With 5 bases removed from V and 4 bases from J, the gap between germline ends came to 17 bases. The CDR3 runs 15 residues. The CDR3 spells CASSKTVDLPTEAFF. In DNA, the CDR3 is TGTGCCAGCAGTAAAACTGTGGACCTACCCACTGAAGCTTTCTTT.

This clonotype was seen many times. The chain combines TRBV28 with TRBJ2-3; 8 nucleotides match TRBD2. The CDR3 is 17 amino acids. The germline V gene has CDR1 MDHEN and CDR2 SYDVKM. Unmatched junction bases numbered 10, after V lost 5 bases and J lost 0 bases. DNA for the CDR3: TGTGCCAGCAGTACCCCCTATAGCGGGGAGAGCACAGATACGCAGTATTTT. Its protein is CASSTPYSGESTDTQYF.

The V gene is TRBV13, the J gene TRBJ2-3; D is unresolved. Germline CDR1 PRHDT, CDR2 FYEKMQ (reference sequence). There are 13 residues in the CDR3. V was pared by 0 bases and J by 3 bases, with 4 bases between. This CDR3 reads CASSLGRTDTQYF. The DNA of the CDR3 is TGTGCCAGCAGCTTAGGGCGGACAGATACGCAGTATTTT. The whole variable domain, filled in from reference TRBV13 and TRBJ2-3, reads AAGVIQSPRHLIKEKRETATLKCYPIPRHDTVYWYQQGPGQDPQFLISFYEKMQSDKGSIPDRFSAQQFSDYHSELNMSSLELGDSALYFCASSLGRTDTQYFGPGTRLTVL.

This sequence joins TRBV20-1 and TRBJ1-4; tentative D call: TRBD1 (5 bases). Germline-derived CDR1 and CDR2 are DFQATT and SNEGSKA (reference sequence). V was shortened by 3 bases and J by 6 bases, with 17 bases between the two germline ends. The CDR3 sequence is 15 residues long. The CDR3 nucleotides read TGCAGTGCTAGCGCGTTCCGGACGGGGGATGAAAAACTGTTTTTT. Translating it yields CSASAFRTGDEKLFF.

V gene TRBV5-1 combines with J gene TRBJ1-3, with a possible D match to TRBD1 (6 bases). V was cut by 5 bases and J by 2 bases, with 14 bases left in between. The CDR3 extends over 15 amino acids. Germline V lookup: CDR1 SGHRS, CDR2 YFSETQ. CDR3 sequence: CASRKTGFAGNTIYF. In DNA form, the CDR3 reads TGCGCCAGCAGAAAAACAGGGTTTGCTGGAAACACCATATATTTT. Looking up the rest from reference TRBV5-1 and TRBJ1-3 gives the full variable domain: KAGVTQTPRYLIKTRGQQVTLSCSPISGHRSVSWYQQTPGQGLQFLFEYFSETQRNKGNFPGRFSGRQFSNSRSEMNVSTLELGDSALYLCASRKTGFAGNTIYFGEGSWLTVV.

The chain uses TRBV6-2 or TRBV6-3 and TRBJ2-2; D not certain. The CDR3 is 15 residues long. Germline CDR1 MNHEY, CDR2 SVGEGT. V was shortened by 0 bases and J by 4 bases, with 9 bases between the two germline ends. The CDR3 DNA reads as TGTGCCAGCAGTTACTCGCCCACCCGCACCGGGGAGCTGTTTTTT. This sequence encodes CASSYSPTRTGELFF.

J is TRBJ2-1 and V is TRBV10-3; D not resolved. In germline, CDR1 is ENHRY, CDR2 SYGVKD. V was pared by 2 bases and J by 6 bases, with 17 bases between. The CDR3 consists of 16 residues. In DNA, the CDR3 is TGTGCCATCAGTGAGAGGGCAAAAGGTAATGGCAATGAGCAGTTCTTC. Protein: CAISERAKGNGNEQFF.

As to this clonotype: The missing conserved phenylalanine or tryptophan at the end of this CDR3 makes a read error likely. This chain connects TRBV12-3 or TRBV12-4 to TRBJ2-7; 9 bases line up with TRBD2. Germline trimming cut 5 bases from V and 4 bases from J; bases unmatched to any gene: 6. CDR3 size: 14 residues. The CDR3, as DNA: TGTGCCAGCAGTCTAAGCGGGAGGAGGTACGAGCAGTACTAC. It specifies CASSLSGRRYEQYY.

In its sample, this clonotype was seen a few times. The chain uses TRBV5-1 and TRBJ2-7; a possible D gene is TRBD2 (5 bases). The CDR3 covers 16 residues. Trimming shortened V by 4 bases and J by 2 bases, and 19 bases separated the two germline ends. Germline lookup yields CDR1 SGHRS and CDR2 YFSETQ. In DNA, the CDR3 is TGCGCCAGCAGCCCGAGGGTGAAGTTCTGGCCCTACGAGCAGTACTTC. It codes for CASSPRVKFWPYEQYF. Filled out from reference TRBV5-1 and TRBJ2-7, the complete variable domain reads KAGVTQTPRYLIKTRGQQVTLSCSPISGHRSVSWYQQTPGQGLQFLFEYFSETQRNKGNFPGRFSGRQFSNSRSEMNVSTLELGDSALYLCASSPRVKFWPYEQYFGPGTRLTVT.

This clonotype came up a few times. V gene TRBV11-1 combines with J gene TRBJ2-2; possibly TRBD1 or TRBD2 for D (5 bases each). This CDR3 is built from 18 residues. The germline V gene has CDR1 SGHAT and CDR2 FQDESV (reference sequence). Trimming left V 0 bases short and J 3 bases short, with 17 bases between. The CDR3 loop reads CASSLAGPYFDDTGELFF. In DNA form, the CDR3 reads TGTGCCAGCAGCTTAGCGGGACCTTATTTCGATGACACCGGGGAGCTGTTTTTT.

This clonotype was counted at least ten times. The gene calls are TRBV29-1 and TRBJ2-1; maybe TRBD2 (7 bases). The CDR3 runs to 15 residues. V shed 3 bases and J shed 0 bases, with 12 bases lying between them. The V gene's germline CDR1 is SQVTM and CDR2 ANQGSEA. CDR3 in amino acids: CSVDTGGGSYNEQFF. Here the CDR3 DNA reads TGCAGCGTTGATACGGGGGGCGGCTCCTACAATGAGCAGTTCTTC.

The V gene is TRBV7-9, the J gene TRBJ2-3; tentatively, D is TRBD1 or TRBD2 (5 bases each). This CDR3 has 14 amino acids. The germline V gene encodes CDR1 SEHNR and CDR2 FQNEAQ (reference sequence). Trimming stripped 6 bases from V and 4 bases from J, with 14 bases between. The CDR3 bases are TGTGCCAGCAGGGCCGGGACCCGCTCAGATACGCAGTATTTT. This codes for CASRAGTRSDTQYF.

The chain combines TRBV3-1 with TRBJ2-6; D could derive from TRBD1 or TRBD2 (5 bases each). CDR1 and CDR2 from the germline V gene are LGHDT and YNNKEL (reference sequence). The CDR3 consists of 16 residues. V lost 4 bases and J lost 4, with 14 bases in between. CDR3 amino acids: CASSRGPPGGANVLTF. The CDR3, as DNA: TGTGCCAGCAGCCGGGGACCGCCGGGGGGGGCCAACGTCCTGACTTTC.

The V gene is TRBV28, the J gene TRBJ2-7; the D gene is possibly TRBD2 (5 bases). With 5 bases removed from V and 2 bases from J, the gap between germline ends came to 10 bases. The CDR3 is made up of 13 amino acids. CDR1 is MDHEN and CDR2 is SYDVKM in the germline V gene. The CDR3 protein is CASSTGWAYEQYF. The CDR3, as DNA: TGTGCCAGCAGTACGGGATGGGCCTACGAGCAGTACTTC. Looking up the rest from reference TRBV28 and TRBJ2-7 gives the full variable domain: DVKVTQSSRYLVKRTGEKVFLECVQDMDHENMFWYRQDPGLGLRLIYFSYDVKMKEKGDIPEGYSVSREKKERFSLILESASTNQTSMYLCASSTGWAYEQYFGPGTRLTVT.

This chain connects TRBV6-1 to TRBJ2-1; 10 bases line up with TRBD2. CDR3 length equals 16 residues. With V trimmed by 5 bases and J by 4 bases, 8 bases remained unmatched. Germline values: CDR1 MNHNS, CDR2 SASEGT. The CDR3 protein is CASSTSGGEGYNEQFF. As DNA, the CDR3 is TGTGCCAGCAGTACGAGCGGGGGGGAGGGGTACAATGAGCAGTTCTTC.

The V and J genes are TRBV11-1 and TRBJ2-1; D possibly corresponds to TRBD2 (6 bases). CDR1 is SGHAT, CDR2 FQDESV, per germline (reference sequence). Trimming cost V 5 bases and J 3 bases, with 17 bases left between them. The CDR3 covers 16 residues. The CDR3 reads CASSPPLRGFYNEQFF. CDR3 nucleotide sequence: TGTGCCAGCAGCCCCCCGTTGCGGGGCTTCTACAATGAGCAGTTCTTC.

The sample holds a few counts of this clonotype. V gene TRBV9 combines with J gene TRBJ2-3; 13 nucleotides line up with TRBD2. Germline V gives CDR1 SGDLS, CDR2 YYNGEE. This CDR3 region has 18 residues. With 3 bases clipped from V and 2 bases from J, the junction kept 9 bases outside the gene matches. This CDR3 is CASSATNGLAGVTDTQYF. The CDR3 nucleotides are TGTGCCAGCAGCGCCACCAACGGACTAGCGGGAGTCACAGATACGCAGTATTTT.

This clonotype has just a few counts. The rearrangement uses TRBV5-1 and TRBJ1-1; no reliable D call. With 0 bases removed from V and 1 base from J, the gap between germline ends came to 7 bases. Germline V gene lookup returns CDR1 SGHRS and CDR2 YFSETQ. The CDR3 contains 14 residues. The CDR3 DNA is TGCGCCAGCAGCTTGGGACGGCGGAACACTGAAGCTTTCTTT. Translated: CASSLGRRNTEAFF.

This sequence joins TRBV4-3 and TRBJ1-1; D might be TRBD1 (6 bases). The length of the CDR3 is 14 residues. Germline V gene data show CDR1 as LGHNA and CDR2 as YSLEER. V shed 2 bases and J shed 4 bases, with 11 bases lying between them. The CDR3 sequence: CASSQYREVTEAFF. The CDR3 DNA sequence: TGCGCCAGCAGCCAATACAGGGAGGTCACTGAAGCTTTCTTT.

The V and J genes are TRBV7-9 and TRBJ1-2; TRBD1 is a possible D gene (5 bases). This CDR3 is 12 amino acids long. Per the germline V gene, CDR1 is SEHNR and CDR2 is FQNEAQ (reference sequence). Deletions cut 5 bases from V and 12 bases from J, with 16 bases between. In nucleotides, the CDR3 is TGTGCCAGCAGCCGCGCAGGGCCGGGAAACACCTTC. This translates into CASSRAGPGNTF.

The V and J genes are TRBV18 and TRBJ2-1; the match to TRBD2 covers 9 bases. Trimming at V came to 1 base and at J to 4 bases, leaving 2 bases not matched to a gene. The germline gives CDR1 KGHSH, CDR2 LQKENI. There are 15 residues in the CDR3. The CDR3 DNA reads TGTGCCAGCTCACCACGACTAGCGGCGTACAATGAGCAGTTCTTC. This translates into CASSPRLAAYNEQFF.

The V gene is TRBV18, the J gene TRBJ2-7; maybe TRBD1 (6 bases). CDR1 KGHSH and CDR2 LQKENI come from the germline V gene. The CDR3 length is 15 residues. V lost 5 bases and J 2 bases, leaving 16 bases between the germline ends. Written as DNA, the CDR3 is TGTGCCAGCTCAAGTCAGCCGGGACACACCTACGAGCAGTACTTC. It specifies CASSSQPGHTYEQYF.

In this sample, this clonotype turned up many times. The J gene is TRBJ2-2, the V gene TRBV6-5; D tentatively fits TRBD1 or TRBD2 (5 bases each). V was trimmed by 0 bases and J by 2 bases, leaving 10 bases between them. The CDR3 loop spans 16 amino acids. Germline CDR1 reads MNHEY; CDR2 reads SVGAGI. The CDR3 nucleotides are TGTGCCAGCAGTTACTCGATGGGGGATAACACCGGGGAGCTGTTTTTT. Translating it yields CASSYSMGDNTGELFF.

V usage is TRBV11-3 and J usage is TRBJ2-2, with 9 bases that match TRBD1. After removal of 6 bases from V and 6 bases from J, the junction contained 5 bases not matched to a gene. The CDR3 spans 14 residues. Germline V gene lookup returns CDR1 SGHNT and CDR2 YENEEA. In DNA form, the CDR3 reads TGTGCCAGCAGTTGGACAGGGGTCCCCGGGGAGCTGTTTTTT. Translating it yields CASSWTGVPGELFF. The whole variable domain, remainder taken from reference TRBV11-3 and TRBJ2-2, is EAGVVQSPRYKIIEKKQPVAFWCNPISGHNTLYWYLQNLGQGPELLIRYENEEAVDDSQLPKDRFSAERLKGVDSTLKIQPAELGDSAVYLCASSWTGVPGELFFGEGSRLTVL.

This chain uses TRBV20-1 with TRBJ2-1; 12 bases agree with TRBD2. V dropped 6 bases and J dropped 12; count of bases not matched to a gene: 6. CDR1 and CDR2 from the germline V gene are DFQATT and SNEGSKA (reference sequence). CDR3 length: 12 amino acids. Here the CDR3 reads CSATGLAGPQFF. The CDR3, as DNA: TGCAGTGCCACAGGACTAGCGGGACCGCAGTTCTTC.

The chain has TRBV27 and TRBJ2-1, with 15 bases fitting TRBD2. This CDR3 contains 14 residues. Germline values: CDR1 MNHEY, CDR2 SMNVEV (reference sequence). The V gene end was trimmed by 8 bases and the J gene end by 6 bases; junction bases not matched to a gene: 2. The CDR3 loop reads CASGTSGRLNEQFF. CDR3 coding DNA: TGTGCCAGCGGGACTAGCGGGAGGCTCAATGAGCAGTTCTTC.

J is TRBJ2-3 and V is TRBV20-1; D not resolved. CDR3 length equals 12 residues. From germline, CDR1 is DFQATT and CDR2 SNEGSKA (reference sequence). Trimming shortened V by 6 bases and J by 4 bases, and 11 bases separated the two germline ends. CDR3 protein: CSASTLADTQYF. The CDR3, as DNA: TGCAGTGCCTCCACGCTAGCAGATACGCAGTATTTT.

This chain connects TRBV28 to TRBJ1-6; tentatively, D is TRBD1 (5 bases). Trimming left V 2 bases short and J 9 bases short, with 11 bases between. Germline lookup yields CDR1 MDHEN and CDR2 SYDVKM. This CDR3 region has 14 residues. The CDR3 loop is CASSLEAGFSPLHF. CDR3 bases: TGTGCCAGCAGTTTAGAAGCAGGGTTTTCACCCCTCCACTTT.

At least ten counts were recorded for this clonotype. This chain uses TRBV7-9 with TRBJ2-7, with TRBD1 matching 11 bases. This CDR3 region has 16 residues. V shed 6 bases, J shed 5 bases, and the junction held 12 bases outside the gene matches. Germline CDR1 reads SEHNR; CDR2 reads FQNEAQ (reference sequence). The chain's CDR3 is CASSPRGQGVYDEQYF. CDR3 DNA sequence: TGTGCCAGCAGTCCTAGGGGACAGGGGGTCTATGACGAGCAGTACTTC.